In this sample, the clone carrying this TCR beta chain turned up a few times. The data were taken from a study of patients and donors after allogeneic stem cell transplantation. MiXCR, run by TCRdb on the RT-PCR reads, gives a single entry per CDR3 protein. The repertoire consists of 900,000 to 1,000,000 distinct CDR3 sequences, with roughly 18% occurring once and the leading ten covering about 6%. The length of the CDR3 is 16 residues. V was clipped by 2 bases and J by 5 bases; unmatched bases: 10. The germline V gene encodes CDR1 LGHDT and CDR2 YNNKEL (reference sequence). The chain recombines TRBV3-1 with TRBJ1-1; 8 bases line up with TRBD1. The receptor comes from a human donor who was either an allogeneic HSCT recipient or a stem cell or donor lymphocyte infusion donor (not recorded which). It is not recorded whose cells these are; they may come from a transplant donor. The sample was blood, either unsorted or a sorted T cell fraction (not recorded which). CDR3 residues: CASSQKTGQGTTEAFF. The CDR3 DNA sequence: TGTGCCAGCAGCCAAAAAACCGGACAGGGAACGACTGAAGCTTTCTTT.